Below, one TCR beta chain is given with its context. There is no known antigen for this receptor. No base-level quality is on record; no much larger clone is a single base apart. Collaborating institutions collected whole blood in K2EDTA tubes following their own protocols. For TCRbeta analysis, collaborators shipped samples as frozen whole blood, isolated PBMCs, or DNA extracted from either of those sample types. The immunoSEQ Assay, a bias-controlled multiplex PCR, was used to amplify TCRbeta CDR3 regions from genomic DNA. The study's own analysis went as follows. Nucleated cell counts per sample were estimated from amplification of reference gene primers within the assay. Sequence reads were collapsed and filtered to measure the absolute abundance of every unique TCRbeta CDR3 rearrangement. For each sample, productive Simpson clonality was calculated as the square root of Simpson's diversity index over productive rearrangements. In TCRdb, the immuneACCESS table is reduced to in-frame sequences with V and J assigned. These tables do not hold every clone; where another copy was compared, an unresolved V gene accounts for under half, and the others remain unexplained. V, J and clone size are taken as reported in that table, and D and trimming were inferred from the DNA itself. Across this sample there are around 98,000 clones, with approximately 72% seen only once. Of the sample, 24% falls within the top ten clones.

The V end gives up 4 bases and the J end 1 base, leaving 7 bases in the junction not matched to a gene. CDR1 and CDR2 (SGHRS, YFSETQ) derive from the germline V gene. The CDR3 covers 16 residues, taking in both the cysteine and the phenylalanine. The retained sequence is limited to the CDR3, 48 bases, with the frame set at the first base. This entry is derived from a study of blood T cell repertoires in COVID-19 (dated by TCRdb to 2018 to 2020). Describing the broader study: Samples covering the acute and convalescent phases of COVID-19 were provided by collaborators in the United States, Italy and Spain. A de-identified subject ID, COVID-19 status, age in years and sex were almost always included in the sample metadata. The dataset comprised deeply sampled blood TCRbeta repertoires from subjects exposed to, actively infected with, or recovered from COVID-19. Where available, HLA class I and class II types were obtained from metadata supplied by the sample provider rather than from assay-based typing. The samples were drawn from the first 160 participants of the ongoing ImmuneRACE study and from over a thousand subjects provided by 6 global collaborators. The prospective study material was composed of cDNA or gDNA derived from T cells, B-cell-depleted T cells, or PBMCs. The repertoires were made available in a free public database intended to serve as a resource for research on the immune response to SARS-CoV-2.

The research as a whole found: The quantity of clinical and demographic metadata differed by source and by participant and was supplied without curation.

This receptor was identified in a man aged 70 or older with acute or convalescent COVID-19. The chain couples TRBV5-1 to TRBJ2-7; 11 of the junction bases match TRBD1. Sequencing was done on a sample of peripheral blood. The DNA sequence follows: TGCGCCAGCAGCCCCCCCGGGACAGGGGGTTCCTACGAGCAGTACTTC. This codes for CASSPPGTGGSYEQYF.